This TCR beta chain emerged from a study of cytotoxic CD8 clonotypes in ibrutinib-treated CLL. Study details: Of a cohort that held 10 to 12 relapsed/refractory and roughly 15 treatment-naive patients, some 17 were IGHV unmutated. The average sample held roughly 250,000 productive templates and about 99,000 productive rearrangements. Broader study findings: Public clonotypes were seen rarely and were contracted or stable on treatment. The clonality went up when patients responded to ibrutinib and dropped back toward baseline at progression.

This clone was seen a single time. The antigen is not known. Using immunoSEQ multiplex PCR, the repertoire was profiled, and TCRdb retains in-frame clones only, with some absent. Of tens of thousands of clones listed, nearly 70% are singletons. This TCR was recovered from a human donor with chronic lymphocytic leukemia. Sequenced material: PBMCs, taken at disease progression, from a patient treated with ibrutinib.

CDR3 nucleotides: TGTGCCAGCAGCCCAGACAGGGGGTACGAAAACGAGCAGTACTTC. Residues: CASSPDRGYENEQYF. The chain couples TRBV5-4 to TRBJ2-7; 9 bases map to TRBD1. Germline values: CDR1 SGHNT, CDR2 YYREEE (reference sequence). The CDR3 sequence is 15 residues long. V lost 4 bases and J lost 5; bases outside the gene matches: 10.